The 12 T cell receptor beta chains presented below share a single source sample, sequenced in a study of CD8 T cells in Susac syndrome. With random hexamers, reverse transcription was performed on about 0.5 to 1 ug of RNA. TCRdb reprocessed the immunoSEQ multiplex PCR reads with MiXCR, giving one entry per CDR3 protein. In the table there are under 550,000 distinct CDR3 sequences, about 85% of which are singletons. Sequencing input: CD8+ T cells from PBMCs. The source of these receptors is a human donor with multiple sclerosis.

The CDR3 nucleotides read TGTGCCAGCAGTTTACACGCGAGCTCCTACAATGAGCAGTTCTTC. This translates into CASSLHASSYNEQFF. The rearrangement uses TRBV27 and TRBJ2-1; the D is unclear. CDR3 length: 15 residues. V dropped 2 bases and J dropped 0 bases, with 8 bases sitting between them. CDR1 is MNHEY and CDR2 is SMNVEV in the germline V gene (reference sequence).

This clonotype was seen more than once but under ten times. This CDR3 reads CAWSVRAAEQYF. The CDR3 nucleotides read TGTGCCTGGAGTGTACGGGCCGCCGAGCAGTACTTC. V and J are TRBV30 and TRBJ2-7; D unclear. The CDR3 is made up of 12 amino acids. Germline CDR1 GTSNPN, CDR2 SVGIG (reference sequence). Trimming took 0 bases from V and 6 from J, leaving 9 bases between them.

The chain carries TRBV19 and TRBJ2-1; D possibly corresponds to TRBD2 (6 bases). The CDR3 has 14 residues. Looked up from germline, CDR1 is LNHDA and CDR2 is SQIVND (reference sequence). V shed 6 bases and J shed 2 bases, with 11 bases lying between them. The CDR3, as DNA: TGTGCCAGTAGCGACGGGACTCCCTACAATGAGCAGTTCTTC. Protein sequence: CASSDGTPYNEQFF.

As for this clonotype: One junction end disagrees with the germline gene, perhaps due to a read error. The chain has TRBV7-7 and TRBJ2-1, with TRBD1 matching over 7 bases. The CDR3 runs to 16 residues. Germline V gene lookup returns CDR1 SSHAT and CDR2 FNYEAQ (reference sequence). This CDR3 is CASSLYQGTAYNEQFF. CDR3 coding DNA: TGTGCTAGCAGCTTATACCAGGGGACAGCATACAATGAGCAGTTCTTC.

This chain joins TRBV4-1 and TRBJ2-5; D gene unclear. Trimming pared 3 bases from V and 5 bases from J, leaving 7 bases between. Germline CDR1 is MGHRA and CDR2 is YSYEKL. The CDR3 runs 12 residues. The CDR3 DNA follows: TGCGCCAGCAGCCAGGGAACGGAGACCCAGTACTTC. The encoded protein is CASSQGTETQYF.

This rearrangement joins TRBV29-1 to TRBJ2-7, with D perhaps matching TRBD1 (6 bases). Between the trimmed V and J ends, which lost 2 bases and 0 bases, there was a span of 8 bases. The CDR3 covers 13 residues. Germline-derived CDR1 and CDR2 are SQVTM and ANQGSEA. Here the CDR3 reads CSVERDNSYEQYF. In DNA form, the CDR3 reads TGCAGCGTTGAACGGGACAACTCCTACGAGCAGTACTTC.

Turning to this clonotype: Germline is not matched at one junction end, which may reflect a read error. The chain is built from TRBV27 and TRBJ1-2; no clear D. Germline V CDR1 and CDR2: MNHEY, SMNVEV (reference sequence). The CDR3 loop spans 14 amino acids. The DNA of the CDR3 is TGTGCCAGCAGTTTGTTGGGCGATAACTATGGCTGCACCTTC. Its protein product is CASSLLGDNYGCTF.

The chain couples TRBV14 to TRBJ2-3, with no clear D. The germline V and J ends were trimmed by 3 bases and 2 bases, with 9 bases remaining between them. In germline, CDR1 is SGHDN, CDR2 FVKESK. This CDR3 has 14 amino acids. CDR3 sequence reads: CASSQGMNTDTQYF. The DNA for the CDR3 is TGTGCCAGCAGCCAGGGCATGAACACAGATACGCAGTATTTT.

J is TRBJ2-1 and V is TRBV20-1; 8 bases fit TRBD2. Per the germline V gene, CDR1 is DFQATT and CDR2 is SNEGSKA (reference sequence). This CDR3 comprises 17 residues. Trimming at V came to 3 bases and at J to 2 bases, leaving 12 bases not matched to a gene. CDR3 in DNA: TGCAGTGCTAGTGGGCCCTTTGGCGGGAGGCCCTACAATGAGCAGTTCTTC. Amino acids: CSASGPFGGRPYNEQFF.

The chain employs TRBV9 and TRBJ1-2; no definite D call. The CDR3 totals 16 residues. Looked up from germline, CDR1 is SGDLS and CDR2 is YYNGEE. V lost 0 bases, J lost 4 bases, and 16 bases lay in between. The DNA for the CDR3 is TGTGCCAGCAGCGTAGTTGATTGGGGAAATCCCTATGGCTACACCTTC. Residues: CASSVVDWGNPYGYTF. Combining the CDR3 with reference TRBV9 and TRBJ1-2 gives the whole variable domain DSGVTQTPKHLITATGQRVTLRCSPRSGDLSVYWYQQSLDQGLQFLIQYYNGEERAKGNILERFSAQQFPDLHSELNLSSLELGDSALYFCASSVVDWGNPYGYTFGSGTRLTVV.

The V call is TRBV27, the J call TRBJ2-7; D might be TRBD2 (6 bases). Germline values: CDR1 MNHEY, CDR2 SMNVEV (reference sequence). V dropped 3 bases and J dropped 6 bases, with 21 bases sitting between them. This CDR3 comprises 16 residues. The CDR3 reads CASSFSSSGLPTEQYF. The CDR3 DNA reads as TGTGCCAGCAGTTTTTCGTCTTCGGGACTGCCGACCGAGCAGTACTTC.

This clonotype showed up just once. The chain links TRBV28 to TRBJ2-6; no definite D call. Germline V gene data show CDR1 as MDHEN and CDR2 as SYDVKM. The CDR3 has 19 residues. Trimming left V 3 bases short and J 0 bases short, with 18 bases between. CDR3 sequence: CASSLVLGPTNSGANVLTF. The CDR3 DNA sequence: TGTGCCAGCAGTTTGGTGCTTGGCCCAACGAACTCTGGGGCCAACGTCCTGACTTTC. The complete variable domain, with remaining parts taken from reference TRBV28 and TRBJ2-6, reads DVKVTQSSRYLVKRTGEKVFLECVQDMDHENMFWYRQDPGLGLRLIYFSYDVKMKEKGDIPEGYSVSREKKERFSLILESASTNQTSMYLCASSLVLGPTNSGANVLTFGAGSRLTVL.